This section outlines one T cell receptor beta chain sequence together with its context. What it binds is not known. No cell sorting was done before RNA was extracted from the tissue. Between August and November 2014, newly diagnosed, chemotherapy-naive lung cancer patients underwent thoracic surgery in China. CDR3 length equals 15 residues. Germline V CDR1 and CDR2: MNHNS, SASEGT. Deletions cut 6 bases from V and 0 bases from J, with 14 bases between. The library came from three nested PCR rounds adapted from ARM-PCR protocols. One entry per CDR3 protein results from TCRdb running MiXCR on the multiplex PCR reads. This table has about 70,000 distinct CDR3 sequences, 55% to 85% appearing once. The sample originates from a study of tumor and adjacent non-tumor tissue in lung cancer. Study results and caveats: Normal lung showed higher cumulative top 100 clone frequency than tumor. Compared with tumor, normal lung showed significantly lower TCR diversity.

The chain uses TRBV6-1 and TRBJ2-5, with D perhaps given as TRBD1 or TRBD2 (6 bases each). The sample taken for sequencing was lung tumor tissue. The TCR originated in a man aged 60 to 69 with non-small cell lung cancer. CDR3 DNA sequence: TGTGCCAGCAGACTGGAGGGGGGTTACCAAGAGACCCAGTACTTC. Its translation: CASRLEGGYQETQYF.